This is a list of T cell receptor beta chains from one sample in a study of T cells in Graves' hyperthyroidism and ophthalmopathy. MiXCR, applied by TCRdb to the multiplex PCR reads, yields one record per CDR3 protein. Of some 350,000 distinct CDR3 sequences in the sample, about 15% were seen once. The sequencing sample was made of blood. These receptors were taken from a woman aged 18-29 years with Graves' hyperthyroidism that later progressed to Graves' ophthalmopathy. The CDR3 runs from the conserved cysteine through the conserved F or W. D genes are given only for firm matches. The size entry is marked missing in some rows and otherwise reads once, few, many or a size class.

clone size: .; V gene: TRBV5-1; J gene: TRBJ2-1; CDR3 length: 15; D gene: TRBD2; CDR3 DNA: TGCGCCAGCAGCCCCAGGACTAGCGGGAGTGTTGAGCAGTTCTTC; CDR3 protein: CASSPRTSGSVEQFF
clone size: many; V gene: TRBV29-1; J gene: TRBJ2-5; CDR3 length: 11; D gene: TRBD2; CDR3 DNA: TGCAGCTACGGGAGGGTAGAGACCCAGTACTTC; CDR3 protein: CSYGRVETQYF
clone size: many; V gene: TRBV27; J gene: TRBJ1-5; CDR3 length: 12; D gene: .; CDR3 DNA: TGTGCCAGCAGTTACTGGGGGCAGCCCCAGCATTTT; CDR3 protein: CASSYWGQPQHF
clone size: many; V gene: TRBV19; J gene: TRBJ2-3; CDR3 length: 14; D gene: TRBD2; CDR3 DNA: TGTGCCAGCTCCCCGGTGGGAGGGACAGATACGCAGTATTTT; CDR3 protein: CASSPVGGTDTQYF
clone size: few; V gene: TRBV9; J gene: TRBJ1-3; CDR3 length: 14; D gene: TRBD1; CDR3 DNA: TGTGCCAGCAGCGCTACAGGGGCCTGGGGCGCCATATATTTT; CDR3 protein: CASSATGAWGAIYF
clone size: many; V gene: TRBV5-6; J gene: TRBJ1-6; CDR3 length: 14; D gene: TRBD1; CDR3 DNA: TGTGCCAGCAGCACCGGACAGGGAGGGTCACCCCTCCACTTT; CDR3 protein: CASSTGQGGSPLHF
clone size: .; V gene: TRBV6-2/TRBV6-3; J gene: TRBJ2-2; CDR3 length: 15; D gene: .; CDR3 DNA: TGTGCCAGCAGTATTAACAGGGGAGGCACCGGGGAGCTGTTTTTT; CDR3 protein: CASSINRGGTGELFF
clone size: .; V gene: TRBV2; J gene: TRBJ2-2; CDR3 length: 15; D gene: TRBD1; CDR3 DNA: TGTGCCAGCAGCCAACAGGGGTTGGTCACCGGGGAGCTGTTTTTT; CDR3 protein: CASSQQGLVTGELFF
clone size: .; V gene: TRBV4-2; J gene: TRBJ2-1; CDR3 length: 15; D gene: TRBD2; CDR3 DNA: TGTGCCAGCAGCCAGAACGTCCTAGCGGGCAATGAGCAGTTCTTC; CDR3 protein: CASSQNVLAGNEQFF
clone size: .; V gene: TRBV6-2/TRBV6-3; J gene: TRBJ2-1; CDR3 length: 13; D gene: .; CDR3 DNA: TGTGCCAGCAGTTGGGAGGTTTACAATGAGCAGTTCTTC; CDR3 protein: CASSWEVYNEQFF
clone size: many; V gene: TRBV20-1; J gene: TRBJ2-7; CDR3 length: 13; D gene: .; CDR3 DNA: TGCAGTGCTAGGAATTGGGAGTCTCACGAGCAGTACTTC; CDR3 protein: CSARNWESHEQYF
clone size: .; V gene: TRBV5-8; J gene: TRBJ2-2; CDR3 length: 12; D gene: .; CDR3 DNA: TGTGCCACAACTCTAGGCACCGGGGAGCTGTTTTTT; CDR3 protein: CATTLGTGELFF
clone size: few; V gene: TRBV27; J gene: TRBJ2-5; CDR3 length: 15; D gene: .; CDR3 DNA: TGTGCCAGCAGTTTCACCGGGACTTTACAAGAGACCCAGTACTTC; CDR3 protein: CASSFTGTLQETQYF
clone size: few; V gene: TRBV10-3; J gene: TRBJ1-2; CDR3 length: 19; D gene: .; CDR3 DNA: TGTGCCATCAGTGACCCACTTTTGGGTCTAGCCGCAGAAAGCTATGGCTACACCTTC; CDR3 protein: CAISDPLLGLAAESYGYTF
clone size: .; V gene: TRBV6-1; J gene: TRBJ1-3; CDR3 length: 15; D gene: .; CDR3 DNA: TGTGCCAGCAGGTGGGGGGCTGACTCTGGAAACACCATATATTTT; CDR3 protein: CASRWGADSGNTIYF
clone size: few; V gene: TRBV14; J gene: TRBJ2-5; CDR3 length: 16; D gene: .; CDR3 DNA: TGTGCCAGCAGCCACCGAGGGCGAGGGGACCAAGAGACCCAGTACTTC; CDR3 protein: CASSHRGRGDQETQYF
clone size: .; V gene: TRBV4-1; J gene: TRBJ1-4; CDR3 length: 15; D gene: TRBD1; CDR3 DNA: TGCGCCAGCAGCCATCGACAGGGGAATAATGAAAAACTGTTTTTT; CDR3 protein: CASSHRQGNNEKLFF
clone size: .; V gene: TRBV28; J gene: TRBJ2-1; CDR3 length: 13; D gene: .; CDR3 DNA: TGTGCCAGCAGGTCCGGGAGTGGAGATGAGCAGTTCTTC; CDR3 protein: CASRSGSGDEQFF
clone size: few; V gene: TRBV5-6; J gene: TRBJ2-3; CDR3 length: 16; D gene: TRBD2; CDR3 DNA: TGTGCCAGCAGGCCGAACAGCGGGAAGGTCCTGGATACGCAGTATTTT; CDR3 protein: CASRPNSGKVLDTQYF
clone size: many; V gene: TRBV7-2; J gene: TRBJ2-7; CDR3 length: 15; D gene: TRBD2; CDR3 DNA: TGTGCCAGCAGCTTAGGGCCGGGAGGCACCTACGAGCAGTACTTC; CDR3 protein: CASSLGPGGTYEQYF
clone size: few; V gene: TRBV29-1; J gene: TRBJ2-5; CDR3 length: 15; D gene: .; CDR3 DNA: TGCAGCGTTGAAGAGAGCGGTGGGCCCCGGGAGACCCAGTACTTC; CDR3 protein: CSVEESGGPRETQYF
clone size: many; V gene: TRBV9; J gene: TRBJ1-1; CDR3 length: 14; D gene: .; CDR3 DNA: TGTGCCAGCAGCGTAAGGGAGGCGAACACTGAAGCTTTCTTT; CDR3 protein: CASSVREANTEAFF
clone size: .; V gene: TRBV19; J gene: TRBJ1-1; CDR3 length: 14; D gene: .; CDR3 DNA: TGTGCCAGTAGTATAAGGATCTTTGACGCTGAAGCTTTCTTT; CDR3 protein: CASSIRIFDAEAFF
clone size: few; V gene: TRBV24-1; J gene: TRBJ2-3; CDR3 length: 15; D gene: .; CDR3 DNA: TGTGCCACCAGTGATCATGGAGGGCTCGGAGATACGCAGTATTTT; CDR3 protein: CATSDHGGLGDTQYF
clone size: many; V gene: TRBV28; J gene: TRBJ2-1; CDR3 length: 16; D gene: TRBD2; CDR3 DNA: TGTGCCAGCAGTTTATCAGGACTAGGAGCCTACAATGAGCAGTTCTTC; CDR3 protein: CASSLSGLGAYNEQFF
clone size: .; V gene: TRBV30; J gene: TRBJ2-7; CDR3 length: 13; D gene: .; CDR3 DNA: TGTGCCTGGAGTGTTGGGCCGCAATACGAGCAGTACTTC; CDR3 protein: CAWSVGPQYEQYF
clone size: many; V gene: TRBV11-2; J gene: TRBJ2-1; CDR3 length: 17; D gene: TRBD2; CDR3 DNA: TGTGCCAGCAGCTTAGTCGATAGCGGGATCGGCAACAATGAGCAGTTCTTC; CDR3 protein: CASSLVDSGIGNNEQFF
clone size: many; V gene: TRBV28; J gene: TRBJ2-5; CDR3 length: 15; D gene: .; CDR3 DNA: TGTGCCAGCAGTTCAGTTGTTGGGCGGCAAGAGACCCAGTACTTC; CDR3 protein: CASSSVVGRQETQYF
clone size: .; V gene: TRBV14; J gene: TRBJ2-7; CDR3 length: 14; D gene: TRBD2; CDR3 DNA: TGTGCCAGCAGCCAGCTGGGACTAGGCTACGAGCAGTACTTC; CDR3 protein: CASSQLGLGYEQYF
clone size: many; V gene: TRBV2; J gene: TRBJ2-3; CDR3 length: 16; D gene: TRBD2; CDR3 DNA: TGTGCCAGCAGTCAGATTCCTAGCGGGAATGAGGATACGCAGTATTTT; CDR3 protein: CASSQIPSGNEDTQYF
clone size: many; V gene: TRBV28; J gene: TRBJ2-1; CDR3 length: 19; D gene: TRBD2; CDR3 DNA: TGTGCCAGCAGTTTACGTGGAGGTAGCGGGAGCGGCCGGGACAATGAGCAGTTCTTC; CDR3 protein: CASSLRGGSGSGRDNEQFF
clone size: .; V gene: TRBV27; J gene: TRBJ1-2; CDR3 length: 15; D gene: .; CDR3 DNA: TGTGCCAGCAGTTTTCTGGGGGATGGGTCCTATGGCTACACCTTC; CDR3 protein: CASSFLGDGSYGYTF
clone size: many; V gene: TRBV28; J gene: TRBJ1-5; CDR3 length: 15; D gene: .; CDR3 DNA: TGTGCCAGCAGTTTAAGGGGGGTCGGATGGCAGCCCCAGCATTTT; CDR3 protein: CASSLRGVGWQPQHF
clone size: .; V gene: TRBV20-1; J gene: TRBJ1-2; CDR3 length: 17; D gene: .; CDR3 DNA: TGCAGTGCTCAGCGCTCAGGGTCGGGGACTGTTAACTATGGCTACACCTTC; CDR3 protein: CSAQRSGSGTVNYGYTF
clone size: .; V gene: TRBV15; J gene: TRBJ2-1; CDR3 length: 12; D gene: .; CDR3 DNA: TGTGCCACCAGCCACCCTTGGAATGAGCAGTTCTTC; CDR3 protein: CATSHPWNEQFF
clone size: many; V gene: TRBV20-1; J gene: TRBJ1-5; CDR3 length: 12; D gene: TRBD1; CDR3 DNA: TGCAGTGCTGCACAGGGGGCCCAGCCCCAGCATTTT; CDR3 protein: CSAAQGAQPQHF
clone size: few; V gene: TRBV29-1; J gene: TRBJ2-4; CDR3 length: 14; D gene: .; CDR3 DNA: TGCAGCGTCCGTGAGGCGGACAGTAAAAACATTCAGTACTTC; CDR3 protein: CSVREADSKNIQYF
clone size: few; V gene: TRBV4-3; J gene: TRBJ1-4; CDR3 length: 15; D gene: .; CDR3 DNA: TGCGCCAGCAGCCAAGATGTGAGGGTTAATGAAAAACTGTTTTTT; CDR3 protein: CASSQDVRVNEKLFF
clone size: many; V gene: TRBV20-1; J gene: TRBJ2-5; CDR3 length: 14; D gene: .; CDR3 DNA: TGCAGTGCGGCCCTGAGGCGTCTCCAAGAGACCCAGTACTTC; CDR3 protein: CSAALRRLQETQYF
clone size: .; V gene: TRBV5-1; J gene: TRBJ2-1; CDR3 length: 18; D gene: TRBD2; CDR3 DNA: TGCGCCAGCAGCATGACTAGCGGGAGGCTCTCCTTTTACAATGAGCAGTTCTTC; CDR3 protein: CASSMTSGRLSFYNEQFF
clone size: many; V gene: TRBV2; J gene: TRBJ2-3; CDR3 length: 16; D gene: .; CDR3 DNA: TGTGCCAGCGAGGTGAGGCGGGCCCGTAGCACAGATACGCAGTATTTT; CDR3 protein: CASEVRRARSTDTQYF
clone size: many; V gene: TRBV6-5; J gene: TRBJ1-3; CDR3 length: 15; D gene: .; CDR3 DNA: TGTGCCAGCAGTTACACTAGTGGCGGCGGAAACACCATATATTTT; CDR3 protein: CASSYTSGGGNTIYF